Here is one T cell receptor (beta chain) with its context. The sample originates from a study of blood T cell repertoires in COVID-19. Assay used: immunoSEQ multiplex PCR; TCRdb lists only in-frame clones, some missing. This table has some 220,000 clones, roughly nine tenths appearing once. The CDR3 runs to 13 residues. V lost 5 bases and J lost 8; bases outside the gene matches: 8. The germline V gene encodes CDR1 SGHTA and CDR2 FQGTGA. The clonotype was recovered from a woman between 50 and 59 years old in a cohort exposed to, infected with or recovered from COVID-19 (not recorded which). This sequence joins TRBV7-3 and TRBJ1-2; 7 bases line up with TRBD1. What was sequenced was PBMCs or T cells enriched from blood (not recorded which). The CDR3 DNA follows: TGTGCCAGCAGCCAACAGGGGCGGAACGGCTACACCTTC. It translates to CASSQQGRNGYTF.